Included here is one T cell receptor beta chain sequence, with context. This record belongs to a study of shared clonotypes between healthy human individuals. As defined, naive CD8 cells were CD45RO-negative and positively selected for CCR7, with terminally differentiated effector memory CD45RA+ cells excluded. Germline V gives CDR1 MNHEY, CDR2 SVGAGI. Trimming removed 0 bases at V and 0 bases at J, with 11 bases between. The CDR3 runs to 16 residues. This table comes from immunoSEQ multiplex PCR, and its TCRdb copy is limited to in-frame clones, with some not included. The table records fewer than 1 million clones, 95% to 97% of them present only once.

The TCR comes from a man aged 25-40 years in good health. What was sequenced was naive CD8+ T cells sorted from blood. The chain has TRBV6-5 and TRBJ1-1, with D unresolved. The CDR3 protein is CASSYSSPNLNTEAFF. The CDR3 DNA reads as TGTGCCAGCAGTTACTCATCCCCAAACCTGAACACTGAAGCTTTCTTT.